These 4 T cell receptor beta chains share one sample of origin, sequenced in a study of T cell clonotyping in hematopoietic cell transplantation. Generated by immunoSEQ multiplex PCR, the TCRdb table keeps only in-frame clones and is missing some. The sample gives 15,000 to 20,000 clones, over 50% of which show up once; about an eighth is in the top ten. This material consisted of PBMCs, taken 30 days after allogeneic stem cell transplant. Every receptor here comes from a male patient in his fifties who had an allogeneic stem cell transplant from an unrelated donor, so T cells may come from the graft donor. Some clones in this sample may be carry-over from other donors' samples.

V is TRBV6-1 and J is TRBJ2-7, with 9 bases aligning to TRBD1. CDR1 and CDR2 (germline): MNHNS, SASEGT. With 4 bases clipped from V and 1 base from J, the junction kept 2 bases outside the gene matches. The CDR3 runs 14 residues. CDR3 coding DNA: TGTGCCAGCAGTGGACAGGGGGGGTCCTACGAGCAGTACTTC. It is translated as CASSGQGGSYEQYF.

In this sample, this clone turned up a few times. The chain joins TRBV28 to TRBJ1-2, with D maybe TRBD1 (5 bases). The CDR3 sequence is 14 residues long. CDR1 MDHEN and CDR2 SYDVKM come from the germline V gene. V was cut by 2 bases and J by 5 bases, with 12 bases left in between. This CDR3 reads CASSLPRGVYGYTF. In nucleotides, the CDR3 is TGTGCCAGCAGTTTACCGAGAGGGGTATATGGCTACACCTTC.

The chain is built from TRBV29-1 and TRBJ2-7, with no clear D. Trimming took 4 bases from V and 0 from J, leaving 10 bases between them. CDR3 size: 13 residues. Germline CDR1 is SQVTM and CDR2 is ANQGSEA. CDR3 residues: CSVAPTGSYEQYF. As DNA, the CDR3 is TGCAGCGTTGCCCCGACCGGCTCCTACGAGCAGTACTTC.

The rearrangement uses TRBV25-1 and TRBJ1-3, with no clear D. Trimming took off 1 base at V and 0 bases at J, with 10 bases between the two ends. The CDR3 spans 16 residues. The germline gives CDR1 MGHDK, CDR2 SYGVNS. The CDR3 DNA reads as TGTGCCAGCAGTGAATGGGAGGCCCACTCTGGAAACACCATATATTTT. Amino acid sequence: CASSEWEAHSGNTIYF.